These 30 T cell receptor beta chains were all obtained from the same sample, sequenced in a study of beta chain features in type 1 diabetes. As every portion of the isolated RNA was reverse transcribed, the sequencing read expressed TCRB transcripts. TCRdb keeps only in-frame clones here, not all; method: immunoSEQ multiplex PCR. The sample includes roughly 180,000 clones, about 13% of them seen just once. Source material: central memory CD4+ T cells from blood. Receptors were obtained from a woman younger than 30 in good health.

This chain joins TRBV9 and TRBJ2-1, with TRBD1 matching 8 bases. Trimming at V came to 4 bases and at J to 0 bases, leaving 0 bases not matched to a gene. Germline V gene sequence: CDR1 SGDLS, CDR2 YYNGEE. This CDR3 has 14 amino acids. CDR3 nucleotides: TGTGCCAGCAGCACAGGGGGCTCCTACAATGAGCAGTTCTTC. Residues: CASSTGGSYNEQFF.

The rearrangement links TRBV5-1 to TRBJ1-1; D unclear. With 2 bases removed from V and 1 base from J, the gap between germline ends came to 9 bases. The CDR3 consists of 14 residues. Germline CDR1 SGHRS, CDR2 YFSETQ. CDR3 amino acids: CASSFETPNTEAFF. In DNA, the CDR3 is TGCGCCAGCAGCTTCGAGACACCGAACACTGAAGCTTTCTTT.

This clone was seen just once. This chain links TRBV7-9 with TRBJ2-1, with TRBD1 identical over 7 bases. The CDR3 spans 15 residues. Germline trimming cut 1 base from V and 8 bases from J; bases unmatched to any gene: 8. Per the germline V gene, CDR1 is SEHNR and CDR2 is FQNEAQ (reference sequence). CDR3 bases: TGTGCCAGCAGCTTAGTGACAGGGTGGATGTATGAGCAGTTCTTC. Translated: CASSLVTGWMYEQFF.

A single count supports this clone. This CDR3 reads CASGRDSRRSGANVLTF. The DNA of the CDR3 is TGTGCCAGCGGACGGGACAGCAGGAGATCTGGGGCCAACGTCCTGACTTTC. The rearrangement links TRBV27 to TRBJ2-6; 7 bases are a match to TRBD1. CDR3 length: 17 residues. The V segment lost 8 bases and the J segment 1 base; nucleotides outside the gene matches: 11. CDR1 and CDR2 (germline): MNHEY, SMNVEV (reference sequence).

This clone has more than one count but fewer than ten. The gene calls are TRBV13 and TRBJ2-7; the D gene is possibly TRBD2 (6 bases). Between the trimmed V and J ends, which lost 1 base and 4 bases, there was a span of 14 bases. The CDR3 runs 15 residues. CDR1 PRHDT and CDR2 FYEKMQ come from the germline V gene (reference sequence). CDR3 sequence (DNA): TGTGCCAGCAGCTTAGACGGTAGCGGTGGATACGAGCAGTACTTC. This translates into CASSLDGSGGYEQYF.

V is TRBV18 and J is TRBJ2-1; 7 positions agree with TRBD2. V was clipped by 2 bases and J by 8 bases; unmatched bases: 12. CDR1 and CDR2 (germline): KGHSH, LQKENI. The CDR3 is 16 residues long. The CDR3 nucleotides are TGTGCCAGCTCACCAAGTCTAACTAGCAGCGGGGATGAGCAGTTCTTC. Translating it yields CASSPSLTSSGDEQFF.

This clone was seen a few times. CDR3: CASSVRDSEAFF. CDR3 sequence (DNA): TGTGCCAGTAGTGTCCGGGACAGCGAAGCTTTCTTT. The chain carries TRBV19 and TRBJ1-1, with 7 nucleotides matching TRBD1. The CDR3 spans 12 residues. V lost 5 bases and J lost 8; bases outside the gene matches: 5. In germline, CDR1 is LNHDA, CDR2 SQIVND (reference sequence).

This chain links TRBV18 with TRBJ2-1; 11 nucleotides align to TRBD1. J gave up 1 base and V 3 bases, and 5 bases lay outside the gene matches. Looked up from germline, CDR1 is KGHSH and CDR2 is LQKENI. CDR3 size: 17 residues. In DNA form, the CDR3 reads TGTGCCAGCTCACCTGGACAGGGGGCGAGGTCCTACAATGAGCAGTTCTTC. Translated: CASSPGQGARSYNEQFF.

V gene TRBV19 combines with J gene TRBJ1-2, with 7 positions matching TRBD1. CDR3 size: 14 residues. Germline trimming cut 8 bases from V and 0 bases from J; bases unmatched to any gene: 6. Per the germline V gene, CDR1 is LNHDA and CDR2 is SQIVND (reference sequence). CDR3: CASVGQDSNYGYTF. The CDR3 DNA reads TGTGCCAGTGTAGGACAGGACTCTAACTATGGCTACACCTTC.

This sequence joins TRBV7-9 and TRBJ2-2, with 10 bases identical to TRBD1. The CDR3 is 15 amino acids. J gave up 5 bases and V 6 bases, and 6 bases lay outside the gene matches. Germline V gene data show CDR1 as SEHNR and CDR2 as FQNEAQ (reference sequence). CDR3 residues: CASRQGQGLTGELFF. CDR3 nucleotide sequence: TGTGCCAGCAGACAGGGACAGGGGTTAACCGGGGAGCTGTTTTTT.

This sequence joins TRBV5-4 and TRBJ2-5; 14 bases agree with TRBD2. Germline values: CDR1 SGHNT, CDR2 YYREEE (reference sequence). The CDR3 contains 16 residues. V lost 5 bases to trimming and J lost 2 bases; unmatched junction nucleotides: 5. For the CDR3, the DNA is TGTGCCAGCAGTCCAAGACTAGCGGGAGGGCAAGAGACCCAGTACTTC. Amino acids: CASSPRLAGGQETQYF. The full variable domain, rest sourced from reference TRBV5-4 and TRBJ2-5, is ETGVTQSPTHLIKTRGQQVTLRCSSQSGHNTVSWYQQALGQGPQFIFQYYREEENGRGNFPPRFSGLQFPNYSSELNVNALELDDSALYLCASSPRLAGGQETQYFGPGTRLLVL.

The sample holds a few counts of this clone. The V gene is TRBV27, the J gene TRBJ1-4; 7 bases fit TRBD1. Trimming at V came to 5 bases and at J to 6 bases, leaving 6 bases not matched to a gene. Germline CDR1 is MNHEY and CDR2 is SMNVEV (reference sequence). The CDR3 has 14 residues. CDR3 nucleotide sequence: TGTGCCAGCAGTCTAACCGGGACAGATGAAAAACTGTTTTTT. This encodes CASSLTGTDEKLFF.

Only a few counts were recorded for this clone. Other nucleotide sequences in the sample specify the same CDR3. This sequence joins TRBV27 and TRBJ1-2; 8 nucleotides match TRBD1. Germline values: CDR1 MNHEY, CDR2 SMNVEV (reference sequence). The J segment lost 5 bases and the V segment lost 5 bases, leaving 7 bases of the junction unmatched. This CDR3 contains 14 residues. Written as DNA, the CDR3 is TGTGCCAGCAGTCCGGACAGGGTGAGGTATGGCTACACCTTC. Translated, it gives CASSPDRVRYGYTF.

This clone was picked up a small number of times. The CDR3 loop is CASSEQGSFYEQYF. CDR3 DNA sequence: TGTGCCAGCAGTGAACAGGGAAGTTTCTACGAGCAGTACTTC. The V and J genes are TRBV6-1 and TRBJ2-7, with a tentative D call TRBD1 (5 bases). Germline assignment: CDR1 MNHNS and CDR2 SASEGT. V shed 2 bases and J shed 3 bases, with 11 bases lying between them. The CDR3 covers 14 residues.

The CDR3 is CASSVDYYEQYF. The CDR3 region has the DNA TGTGCCAGCAGTGTTGACTACTACGAGCAGTACTTC. V and J are TRBV2 and TRBJ2-7; a possible D gene is TRBD2 (5 bases). CDR1 is SNHLY and CDR2 is FYNNEI in the germline V gene. The CDR3 runs to 12 residues. Trimming took 4 bases from V and 3 from J, leaving 7 bases between them.

The chain links TRBV5-1 to TRBJ2-5, with TRBD1 identical over 10 bases. There are 16 residues in the CDR3. Germline V gene lookup returns CDR1 SGHRS and CDR2 YFSETQ. The ends lost 3 bases at V and 5 bases at J; junction bases unmatched: 10. In DNA, the CDR3 is TGCGCCAGCAGCTCTGGGACAGGGGCAGGGATGGAGACCCAGTACTTC. Translated, it gives CASSSGTGAGMETQYF.

The chain recombines TRBV5-1 with TRBJ2-5; no firm D call. Germline loops: CDR1 SGHRS, CDR2 YFSETQ. The CDR3 spans 14 residues. V was pared by 0 bases and J by 2 bases, with 8 bases between. CDR3 residues: CASSLGSTQETQYF. CDR3 DNA: TGCGCCAGCAGCTTGGGTTCCACTCAAGAGACCCAGTACTTC.

This clone was detected many times. V gene TRBV28 combines with J gene TRBJ2-1; TRBD1 is a possible D gene (5 bases). The CDR3 is 13 residues long. Germline-derived CDR1 and CDR2 are MDHEN and SYDVKM. V lost 5 bases and J 7 bases, leaving 12 bases between the germline ends. CDR3: CASSPLSGNEQFF. The CDR3 bases are TGTGCCAGCAGTCCCTTGTCAGGGAATGAGCAGTTCTTC.

This chain links TRBV14 with TRBJ2-5, with 7 bases that match TRBD1. The germline V gene has CDR1 SGHDN and CDR2 FVKESK. J gave up 7 bases and V 3 bases, and 14 bases lay outside the gene matches. This CDR3 is 16 amino acids long. The CDR3 sequence is CASSQDRHARVGTQYF. The CDR3 DNA is TGTGCCAGCAGCCAGGACAGGCACGCAAGGGTAGGGACCCAGTACTTC.

This clone has a handful of counts. The chain links TRBV28 to TRBJ1-1, with unresolved D. Trimming removed 4 bases from V and 9 bases from J, with 9 bases in between. CDR3 length equals 11 residues. CDR1 is MDHEN and CDR2 is SYDVKM in the germline V gene. CDR3 protein: CASSYGLKAFF. CDR3 nucleotide sequence: TGTGCCAGCAGTTATGGCCTTAAAGCTTTCTTT.

Only a few counts were recorded for this clone. V is TRBV11-3 and J is TRBJ2-1; D ambiguous. This CDR3 spans 13 amino acids. The germline CDR1 and CDR2 sequences are SGHNT and YENEEA. The germline V and J ends were trimmed by 4 bases and 7 bases, with 11 bases remaining between them. The CDR3 protein is CASSSYVRNEQFF. The DNA for the CDR3 is TGTGCCAGCAGCTCTTACGTACGGAATGAGCAGTTCTTC.

The table lists this clone with a few counts. The chain employs TRBV9 and TRBJ2-5; D might be TRBD2 (5 bases). This CDR3 has 15 residues. CDR1 and CDR2 from the germline V gene are SGDLS and YYNGEE. Trimming took 0 bases from V and 5 from J, leaving 14 bases between them. CDR3 in DNA: TGTGCCAGCAGCGTAGGTAGCGATTCTCGGGAGACCCAGTACTTC. It codes for CASSVGSDSRETQYF.

The genes are TRBV30 and TRBJ2-3, with D possibly TRBD2 on 7 matching bases. Trimming removed 2 bases from V and 5 bases from J, with 14 bases in between. Per germline, CDR1 GTSNPN and CDR2 SVGIG (reference sequence). CDR3 length: 14 residues. For the CDR3, the DNA is TGTGCCTGGAGTAGGGGGGAGGGCCTAGATACGCAGTATTTT. As protein: CAWSRGEGLDTQYF.

The chain joins TRBV10-3 to TRBJ2-3; 7 nucleotides match TRBD2. CDR3 length: 15 amino acids. The ends lost 6 bases at V and 2 bases at J; junction bases unmatched: 8. Germline V gene lookup returns CDR1 ENHRY and CDR2 SYGVKD. Here the CDR3 reads CAIRSGGAFTDTQYF. Here the CDR3 DNA reads TGTGCCATCAGGTCGGGGGGAGCGTTCACAGATACGCAGTATTTT.

This clone occurred a few times. The J gene is TRBJ1-5, the V gene TRBV6-5; TRBD1 might be the D (5 bases). The ends were cut back, 6 bases at V and 3 bases at J, with 12 bases in the middle. The germline V gene has CDR1 MNHEY and CDR2 SVGAGI. The CDR3 contains 14 residues. The CDR3 sequence is CASSLTESNQPQHF. The DNA for the CDR3 is TGTGCCAGCAGCTTGACAGAATCCAATCAGCCCCAGCATTTT.

The V and J genes are TRBV6-5 and TRBJ1-4; 8 bases fit TRBD1. Germline V CDR1 and CDR2: MNHEY, SVGAGI. With V trimmed by 7 bases and J by 6 bases, 10 bases remained unmatched. There are 15 residues in the CDR3. CDR3 loop: CASIGRGRSDEKLFF. The DNA for the CDR3 is TGTGCCAGCATTGGCAGGGGGCGCTCGGATGAAAAACTGTTTTTT.

This clone came up a few times. The chain couples TRBV13 to TRBJ2-1; D gene unclear. CDR1 PRHDT and CDR2 FYEKMQ come from the germline V gene (reference sequence). The CDR3 contains 16 residues. V was shortened by 7 bases and J by 9 bases, with 25 bases between the two germline ends. CDR3 bases: TGTGCCAGCACCCCCGTCCAGCGAACTCATCTAGGTGAGCAGTTCTTC. Translation: CASTPVQRTHLGEQFF.

This clone was seen more than once but under ten times. The J gene is TRBJ2-4, the V gene TRBV7-2, with D possibly matching TRBD2 (5 bases). V was clipped by 2 bases and J by 0 bases, with 11 bases between them. Germline V CDR1 and CDR2: SGHTA, FQGNSA. CDR3 length equals 16 residues. In DNA form, the CDR3 reads TGTGCCAGCAGCTTAAGCGGCTCACTAGCCAAAAACATTCAGTACTTC. Amino acid sequence: CASSLSGSLAKNIQYF.

This clone has only a few counts. This chain connects TRBV18 to TRBJ2-1; 11 nucleotides match TRBD1. Germline CDR1 is KGHSH and CDR2 is LQKENI. The CDR3 consists of 15 residues. J was trimmed by 6 bases and V by 4 bases; bases with no gene match: 5. The DNA for the CDR3 is TGTGCCAGCTCACTCTCAGGACAGGGGGCCAATGAGCAGTTCTTC. It yields the protein CASSLSGQGANEQFF.

This clone was picked up a small number of times. The J gene is TRBJ1-2, the V gene TRBV27; D not certain. The CDR3 loop spans 14 amino acids. Trimming took 2 bases from V and 5 from J, leaving 12 bases between them. CDR1 and CDR2 (germline): MNHEY, SMNVEV (reference sequence). CDR3 region: CASSLALSGYGYTF. CDR3 nucleotide sequence: TGTGCCAGCAGTTTAGCTCTGTCGGGGTATGGCTACACCTTC.